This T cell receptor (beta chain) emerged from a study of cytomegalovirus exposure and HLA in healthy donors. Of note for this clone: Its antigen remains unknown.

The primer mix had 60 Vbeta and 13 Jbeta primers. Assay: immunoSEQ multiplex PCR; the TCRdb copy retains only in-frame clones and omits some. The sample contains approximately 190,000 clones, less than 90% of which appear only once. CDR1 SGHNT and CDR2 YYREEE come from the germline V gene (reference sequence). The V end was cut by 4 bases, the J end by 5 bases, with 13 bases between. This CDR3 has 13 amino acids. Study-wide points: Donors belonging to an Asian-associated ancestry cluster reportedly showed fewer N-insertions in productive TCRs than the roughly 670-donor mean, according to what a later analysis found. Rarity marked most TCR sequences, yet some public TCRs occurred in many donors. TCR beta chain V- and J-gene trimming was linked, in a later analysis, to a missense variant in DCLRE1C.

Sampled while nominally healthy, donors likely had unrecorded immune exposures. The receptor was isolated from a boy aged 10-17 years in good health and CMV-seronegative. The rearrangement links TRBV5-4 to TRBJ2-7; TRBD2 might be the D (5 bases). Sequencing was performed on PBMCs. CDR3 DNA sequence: TGTGCCAGCAGCGATCTCCTAGCAAACGAGCAGTACTTC. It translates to CASSDLLANEQYF.